The 27 T cell receptor beta chains in this list originate from one sample, sequenced in a study of T-cell memory formation after mild COVID-19. TCRdb recomputed calls from the 5' RACE reads with MiXCR, one row per CDR3 protein. The sample carries under 50,000 distinct CDR3 sequences, approximately 9.7% recorded once. The sample was PBMCs or a T cell subset sorted from them (not recorded which). Every receptor here comes from an adult woman who had mild COVID-19 (a few samples of this study predate the infection). Cell type and time point are not known.

This clonotype was counted many times. The chain carries TRBV6-4 and TRBJ2-2; D ambiguous. Trimming shortened V by 3 bases and J by 4 bases, and 6 bases separated the two germline ends. Germline loops: CDR1 MRHNA, CDR2 SNTAGT. This CDR3 is 13 amino acids long. The CDR3 bases are TGTGCCAGCAGTGATGGGCCCACCGGGGAGCTGTTTTTT. Its translation: CASSDGPTGELFF.

This clonotype has a count of ten or more. This rearrangement joins TRBV20-1 to TRBJ1-5; TRBD1 is a possible D gene (5 bases). CDR1 is DFQATT and CDR2 is SNEGSKA in the germline V gene (reference sequence). Trimming cost V 3 bases and J 2 bases, with 14 bases left between them. The CDR3 is made up of 15 amino acids. CDR3 coding DNA: TGCAGTGCTAGGGTTGGGGGGAACGGCAATCAGCCCCAGCATTTT. Encoded protein: CSARVGGNGNQPQHF.

Here the CDR3 reads CASSLTGGAGYF. The CDR3 DNA follows: TGTGCCAGCAGCTTAACAGGTGGGGCCGGGTACTTC. The rearrangement uses TRBV7-9 and TRBJ2-7, with TRBD1 as a possible D gene (5 bases). The CDR3 sequence is 12 residues long. The germline gives CDR1 SEHNR, CDR2 FQNEAQ (reference sequence). Trimming shortened V by 2 bases and J by 12 bases, and 14 bases separated the two germline ends. Using reference TRBV7-9 and TRBJ2-7 for the parts outside the CDR3, the full variable domain is DTGVSQNPRHKITKRGQNVTFRCDPISEHNRLYWYRQTLGQGPEFLTYFQNEAQLEKSRLLSDRFSAERPKGSFSTLEIQRTEQGDSAMYLCASSLTGGAGYFGPGTRLTVT.

The V and J genes are TRBV6-2 or TRBV6-3 and TRBJ2-1, with D possibly matching TRBD2 (6 bases). CDR3 size: 18 residues. Germline V CDR1 and CDR2: MNHEY, SVGEGT. V shed 3 bases and J shed 3 bases, with 21 bases lying between them. CDR3 nucleotide sequence: TGTGCCAGCAGTTATGTCCGGGGGATCCCTCTATTCTACAATGAGCAGTTCTTC. This sequence encodes CASSYVRGIPLFYNEQFF.

This rearrangement joins TRBV7-9 to TRBJ1-3; the D is unclear. This CDR3 region has 17 residues. Germline lookup yields CDR1 SEHNR and CDR2 FQNEAQ (reference sequence). With 3 bases removed from V and 0 bases from J, the gap between germline ends came to 15 bases. CDR3 loop: CASSLSAGRRSGNTIYF. The CDR3, as DNA: TGTGCCAGCAGCTTGAGTGCTGGCCGACGCTCTGGAAACACCATATATTTT.

This sequence joins TRBV5-4 and TRBJ2-5, with D possibly matching TRBD2 (6 bases). V lost 4 bases to trimming and J lost 4 bases, with 11 bases between them. Germline V gene lookup returns CDR1 SGHNT and CDR2 YYREEE (reference sequence). The CDR3 is 13 amino acids. The CDR3 protein is CASSEWGVETQYF. For the CDR3, the DNA is TGTGCCAGCAGCGAATGGGGGGTAGAGACCCAGTACTTC.

This clonotype appeared many times. V and J are TRBV12-3 or TRBV12-4 and TRBJ2-7; 11 nucleotides match TRBD2. Trimming removed 5 bases from V and 3 bases from J; junction bases left unmatched: 3. CDR3 length equals 14 residues. The CDR3 DNA sequence: TGTGCCAGCAGTCGACTAGCGGGATACTACGAGCAGTACTTC. The encoded protein is CASSRLAGYYEQYF.

The table lists this clonotype with a few counts. The chain carries TRBV5-6 and TRBJ2-7; D call uncertain. The CDR3 loop spans 13 amino acids. Germline CDR1 and CDR2: SGHDT and YYEEEE. The V end lost 0 bases, the J end lost 0 bases, and 4 bases lay between the germline ends. This chain's CDR3 is CASSLAISYEQYF. DNA for the CDR3: TGTGCCAGCAGCTTGGCCATCTCCTACGAGCAGTACTTC.

The chain employs TRBV25-1 and TRBJ2-3; D not certain. The CDR3 spans 14 residues. Germline-derived CDR1 and CDR2 are MGHDK and SYGVNS. Trimming cost V 0 bases and J 2 bases, with 6 bases left between them. CDR3 nucleotide sequence: TGTGCCAGCAGTGAATATGCGCTCACAGATACGCAGTATTTT. It codes for CASSEYALTDTQYF. The whole variable domain, remainder taken from reference TRBV25-1 and TRBJ2-3, is EADIYQTPRYLVIGTGKKITLECSQTMGHDKMYWYQQDPGMELHLIHYSYGVNSTEKGDLSSESTVSRIRTEHFPLTLESARPSHTSQYLCASSEYALTDTQYFGPGTRLTVL.

This clonotype showed up just a few times. The rearrangement uses TRBV5-1 and TRBJ1-2; unclear D gene. CDR1 SGHRS and CDR2 YFSETQ come from the germline V gene. The CDR3 consists of 16 residues. V was shortened by 4 bases and J by 3 bases, with 19 bases between the two germline ends. The CDR3 is CASSQRENSGDYGYTF. DNA of the CDR3: TGCGCCAGCAGCCAAAGGGAGAACTCGGGAGACTATGGCTACACCTTC.

This clonotype came up many times. The chain is built from TRBV5-1 and TRBJ2-7, with 9 bases matching TRBD1. The V and J ends lost 4 bases and 7 bases, in that order; junction bases with no gene match: 6. The CDR3 has 13 residues. Germline V gene lookup returns CDR1 SGHRS and CDR2 YFSETQ. CDR3 nucleotide sequence: TGCGCCAGCAGCCGGGACAGGGTTGCGGAGCAGTACTTC. Encoded protein: CASSRDRVAEQYF.

The rearrangement links TRBV5-6 to TRBJ2-5; D is unclear. The germline V gene has CDR1 SGHDT and CDR2 YYEEEE. Trimming cost V 1 base and J 2 bases, with 9 bases left between them. The CDR3 is made up of 14 amino acids. DNA for the CDR3: TGTGCCAGCAGCTTGAGGGCACTACAAGAGACCCAGTACTTC. As protein: CASSLRALQETQYF.

Relative to its sample, this clonotype is medium-sized (0.01 to 0.1%). The rearrangement links TRBV27 to TRBJ2-5; 7 bases agree with TRBD2. J was trimmed by 5 bases and V by 0 bases; bases with no gene match: 6. There are 15 residues in the CDR3. Germline CDR1 reads MNHEY; CDR2 reads SMNVEV (reference sequence). The CDR3 reads CASSLSAGVLETQYF. In DNA, the CDR3 is TGTGCCAGCAGTTTATCCGCGGGGGTTTTGGAGACCCAGTACTTC.

This clonotype turned up a few times. The V and J genes are TRBV20-1 and TRBJ2-4, with a weak D call TRBD1 (5 bases). Trimming removed 0 bases at V and 5 bases at J, with 11 bases between. Germline-derived CDR1 and CDR2 are DFQATT and SNEGSKA (reference sequence). The CDR3 extends over 14 amino acids. This chain's CDR3 is CSARDQVRENIQYF. The DNA for the CDR3 is TGCAGTGCTAGAGATCAGGTCAGGGAAAACATTCAGTACTTC.

The sample holds many counts of this clonotype. The chain is built from TRBV18 and TRBJ2-1, with TRBD2 identical over 14 bases. Germline loops: CDR1 KGHSH, CDR2 LQKENI. The ends lost 5 bases at V and 0 bases at J; junction bases unmatched: 3. CDR3 length: 17 residues. The CDR3 region is CASSRLAGGSSYNEQFF. CDR3 DNA sequence: TGTGCCAGCTCAAGACTAGCGGGAGGGAGCTCCTACAATGAGCAGTTCTTC.

The rearrangement joins TRBV9 to TRBJ2-3; TRBD2 matches 7 bases. CDR1 SGDLS and CDR2 YYNGEE come from the germline V gene. Trimming cost V 0 bases and J 0 bases; bases outside gene matches: 4. The CDR3 is made up of 16 amino acids. This CDR3 is CASSVGGGASTDTQYF. The CDR3, as DNA: TGTGCCAGCAGCGTAGGCGGGGGAGCTAGCACAGATACGCAGTATTTT.

The V and J genes are TRBV18 and TRBJ1-1, with D unresolved. This CDR3 spans 14 amino acids. V lost 10 bases, J lost 2 bases, and 17 bases lay in between. Germline assignment: CDR1 KGHSH and CDR2 LQKENI. CDR3 coding DNA: TGTGCCACCAGCGAACTGGTCCGCAACACTGAAGCTTTCTTT. Translating gives CATSELVRNTEAFF.

This clonotype was seen only a few times. The chain recombines TRBV7-2 with TRBJ2-7; no definite D call. Germline-derived CDR1 and CDR2 are SGHTA and FQGNSA. The CDR3 totals 14 residues. V gave up 5 bases and J gave up 2 bases, with 13 bases separating them. The CDR3 nucleotides read TGTGCCAGCAGCACCCGGTGGATAGCCTACGAGCAGTACTTC. Translation: CASSTRWIAYEQYF.

This clonotype was observed at least ten times. V is TRBV11-2 and J is TRBJ2-1, with D unresolved. Germline V gives CDR1 SGHAT, CDR2 FQNNGV. V gave up 0 bases and J gave up 9 bases, with 15 bases separating them. The CDR3 length is 15 residues. CDR3 coding DNA: TGTGCCAGCAGCTTAGATCGGAATCGCCTTGGTGAGCAGTTCTTC. Translated: CASSLDRNRLGEQFF.

The chain joins TRBV5-6 to TRBJ1-1; 9 positions agree with TRBD1. Trimming cost V 2 bases and J 5 bases; bases outside gene matches: 22. The CDR3 covers 20 residues. Germline CDR1 and CDR2: SGHDT and YYEEEE. The DNA of the CDR3 is TGTGCCAGCAGCTTCATTCTAAAACCGGGACAGGGCTGGTTGGGTACTGAAGCTTTCTTT. Encoded protein: CASSFILKPGQGWLGTEAFF.

This chain joins TRBV21-1 and TRBJ2-7; TRBD1 is the table's D call and was not checked against the DNA. TRBV21-1 is classified as a pseudogene. The CDR3 covers 15 residues. The CDR3 bases are TGTGCCAGAGCGCGTTTCGGGACAGGTTTTGCCGAGCAGTACTTC. It specifies CARARFGTGFAEQYF.

By its share, this clonotype is medium-sized (0.01 to 0.1%). This chain connects TRBV5-1 to TRBJ1-1; 8 bases are shared with TRBD1. The CDR3 runs 16 residues. Per the germline V gene, CDR1 is SGHRS and CDR2 is YFSETQ. Trimming cost V 3 bases and J 1 base; bases outside gene matches: 8. CDR3 residues: CASSSGDRSPNTEAFF. CDR3 coding DNA: TGCGCCAGCAGCTCGGGGGACAGGAGCCCGAACACTGAAGCTTTCTTT.

This clonotype has a handful of counts. The V gene is TRBV15, the J gene TRBJ2-3, with no clear D. CDR3 length equals 14 residues. V lost 4 bases to trimming and J lost 5 bases, with 13 bases between them. Germline V gene sequence: CDR1 LNHNV, CDR2 YYDKDF (reference sequence). CDR3 sequence (DNA): TGTGCCACCAGCATTTGGGGAAAGTTAGATACGCAGTATTTT. Protein sequence: CATSIWGKLDTQYF.

This chain uses TRBV7-9 with TRBJ2-7; no clear D. This CDR3 has 16 amino acids. V lost 1 base, J lost 1 base, and 14 bases lay in between. Germline V gives CDR1 SEHNR, CDR2 FQNEAQ (reference sequence). The chain's CDR3 is CASSLGVSARSYEQYF. The CDR3, as DNA: TGTGCCAGCAGCTTAGGTGTCAGCGCCCGTTCCTACGAGCAGTACTTC.

This clonotype was seen repeatedly, ten times or more. The chain carries TRBV27 and TRBJ2-1; 8 nucleotides match TRBD2. From germline, CDR1 is MNHEY and CDR2 SMNVEV (reference sequence). The V segment lost 8 bases and the J segment 9 bases; nucleotides outside the gene matches: 12. CDR3 size: 14 residues. The CDR3 nucleotides read TGTGCCAGCGACCCCCGGGGGGGGGCGAGTGAGCAGTTCTTC. It codes for CASDPRGGASEQFF.

This chain links TRBV7-3 with TRBJ2-1, with TRBD2 matching over 7 bases. The CDR3 totals 16 residues. From germline, CDR1 is SGHTA and CDR2 FQGTGA. V shed 5 bases, J shed 2 bases, and the junction held 9 bases outside the gene matches. CDR3 DNA: TGTGCCAGCAGCCGTGGCGCTAGCGGTACCTACAATGAGCAGTTCTTC. This translates into CASSRGASGTYNEQFF.

This clonotype has more than one count but fewer than ten. The chain combines TRBV4-2 with TRBJ1-1; D gene uncertain. CDR3 length: 11 residues. V was clipped by 4 bases and J by 8 bases, with 8 bases between them. The germline V gene encodes CDR1 LGHNA and CDR2 YNFKEQ. CDR3 nucleotide sequence: TGTGCCAGCAGCCGCGATTCGGAAGCTTTCTTT. Translation gives CASSRDSEAFF.